The table lists the clone carrying this T cell receptor (beta chain) with a few counts. The data were produced by immunoSEQ multiplex PCR, yet TCRdb's version contains in-frame clones alone and is incomplete. The sample records approximately 220,000 clones, just under 90% being singletons. This entry comes from a study of blood T cell repertoires in COVID-19. This CDR3 region has 12 residues. V was clipped by 7 bases and J by 6 bases, with 13 bases between them. Input material: peripheral blood. This clonotype was obtained from a man aged 55 to 70 who had recovered from COVID-19. V gene TRBV12-3 or TRBV12-4 combines with J gene TRBJ2-7; no clear D. The DNA of the CDR3 is TGTGCCAGCAACATCCACCCGGGCGAGCAGTACTTC. Residues: CASNIHPGEQYF.